These T cell receptor beta chains were read from a single sample in a study of human T cells and chemical hapten exposure. TCRdb redid the calling of the RACE reads with MiXCR, one entry per CDR3 protein. Of some 91,000 distinct CDR3 sequences in the sample, around a quarter were seen once. This sample comprised whole blood, obtained in connection with sensitization to the hapten diphenylcyclopropenone (DPC). The source of these receptors is a man aged 40-50 years with alopecia areata. Some clones in this sample may be carry-over from other donors' samples. Both conserved end residues are part of each CDR3. The D gene is left open where the match is weak. The size field is filled for only some rows; it gives once, few, many or a size class.

CDR3 DNA,CDR3 protein,D gene,clone size,V gene,J gene
TGTGCCAGCAGTGAATCAACAGGGCTACAGCCCCAGCATTTT,CASSESTGLQPQHF,-,-,TRBV6-1,TRBJ1-5
TGTGCCAGCAGGACAGGGGGCAATCGGGACACTGAAGCTTTCTTT,CASRTGGNRDTEAFF,TRBD1,-,TRBV28,TRBJ1-1
TGTGCCAGCAGTCCTCAGGGTAGCGGGAACACTGAAGCTTTCTTT,CASSPQGSGNTEAFF,-,-,TRBV12-3/TRBV12-4,TRBJ1-1
TGCAGCGCCCTAATGGGGAATGAGCAGTTCTTC,CSALMGNEQFF,-,few,TRBV29-1,TRBJ2-1
TGTGCCAGCAGTGAAAGGCGGGATACGCAGTATTTT,CASSERRDTQYF,-,few,TRBV25-1,TRBJ2-3
TGTGCAAGTCGCTTAGAAGACAGTGGGGCGAACTACGAGCAGTACTTC,CASRLEDSGANYEQYF,-,-,TRBV12-2,TRBJ2-7
TGCGCCAGCAGTGATATGAGGATGGAGACCCAGTACTTC,CASSDMRMETQYF,-,many,TRBV10-1,TRBJ2-5
TGTGCCAGCAGTTTAGGGCAGACCTACGAGCAGTACTTC,CASSLGQTYEQYF,-,many,TRBV28,TRBJ2-7
TGTGCCAGCAGACCAACAGGGGGCCGCGAGACCCAGTACTTC,CASRPTGGRETQYF,TRBD1,-,TRBV28,TRBJ2-5
TGTGCCAGCAGCGGAGACAACACTGAAGCTTTCTTT,CASSGDNTEAFF,-,few,TRBV9,TRBJ1-1
TGCAGCGGGACAGGGGGCTTTTTC,CSGTGGFF,TRBD1,-,TRBV29-1,TRBJ2-4
TGTGCCAGCACCCTAAGCGGCGAGCTAAGCACAGATACGCAGTATTTT,CASTLSGELSTDTQYF,-,-,TRBV7-9,TRBJ2-3
TGTGCCAGCAGTATGGGACAGGGTAATCAGCCCCAGCATTTT,CASSMGQGNQPQHF,TRBD1,few,TRBV28,TRBJ1-5
TGTGCCAGCAGTTACCCAGGGGCAGACCAGGTAGCGGGAGCCCCACCTATACAAGAGACCCAGTACTTC,CASSYPGADQVAGAPPIQETQYF,TRBD2,few,TRBV6-5,TRBJ2-5
TGTGCCAGCAGTTTAATGGGGGCAAGTGAAAAACTGTTTTTT,CASSLMGASEKLFF,-,few,TRBV12-3/TRBV12-4,TRBJ1-4
TGCAGCGTTCGACACATCGCGAACACCGGGGAGCTGTTTTTT,CSVRHIANTGELFF,-,few,TRBV29-1,TRBJ2-2
TGTGCCAGCAGCATCGCTATGGAGAATGAGCAGTTCTTC,CASSIAMENEQFF,-,few,TRBV7-3,TRBJ2-1
TGTGCCAGCAGCCAAGAGTGGACTCAGAATGAGCAGTTCTTC,CASSQEWTQNEQFF,-,medium-sized,TRBV3-1,TRBJ2-1
TGTGCCAGCAGTTCTCTGGGGGGGAAATCCGTCTACAATGAGCAGTTCTTC,CASSSLGGKSVYNEQFF,TRBD2,-,TRBV6-2/TRBV6-3,TRBJ2-1
TGTGCCAGCAGTTCCCTGACTAGCGGGGCTAAAAACATTCAGTACTTC,CASSSLTSGAKNIQYF,TRBD2,-,TRBV28,TRBJ2-4
TGTGCCAGCAGTAGACATACAGGGATAACTGAAGCTTTCTTT,CASSRHTGITEAFF,-,few,TRBV12-3/TRBV12-4,TRBJ1-1
TGCGCCAGCAGCCAAGATCTAGCGGGAGGGCCCCTCTACGAGCAGTACTTC,CASSQDLAGGPLYEQYF,TRBD2,few,TRBV4-3,TRBJ2-7
TGCAGTGCTTCCGGGGAAAGGTCGAGCAATGAGCAGTTCTTC,CSASGERSSNEQFF,-,-,TRBV20-1,TRBJ2-1
TGTGCCAGCGCGTCGGCGGCGGGACAAAAAAGTTCACCCCTCCACTTT,CASASAAGQKSSPLHF,-,few,TRBV12-3/TRBV12-4,TRBJ1-6
TGTGCCACCAGTGAGGCAGGGGACTATGGCTACACCTTC,CATSEAGDYGYTF,-,-,TRBV24-1,TRBJ1-2
TGCAGTGCTAGGACAGGGGGCGAAGAGACCCAGTACTTC,CSARTGGEETQYF,TRBD1,-,TRBV20-1,TRBJ2-5
TGTGCCAGCAGCTTAGCGGATGCGGGAGGAGATGAGACCCAGTACTTC,CASSLADAGGDETQYF,TRBD2,few,TRBV7-9,TRBJ2-5
TGTGCCAGCAGCTTTAGGCCGAGTACCGGGGAGCTGTTTTTT,CASSFRPSTGELFF,-,-,TRBV11-2,TRBJ2-2
TGTGCCAGCAGCCAGTCGGGTCCCTATGGCTACACCTTC,CASSQSGPYGYTF,-,few,TRBV16,TRBJ1-2
TGTGCCAGCAGCTTAGACGTTAACACCGGGGAGCTGTTTTTT,CASSLDVNTGELFF,-,few,TRBV7-6,TRBJ2-2
TGCAGTGCTAGAGTAGGGGCGCTCTCCACCGGGGAGCTGTTTTTT,CSARVGALSTGELFF,-,-,TRBV20-1,TRBJ2-2
TGTGCCAGCAGTTTACCCCAGACAGGGGTGAGAGGGGCCAACGTCCTGACTTTC,CASSLPQTGVRGANVLTF,TRBD1,few,TRBV28,TRBJ2-6
TGTGCCAGCAGTTTCTTTAGCGGGGGACGGAGCGGGGAGCTGTTTTTT,CASSFFSGGRSGELFF,TRBD2,-,TRBV27,TRBJ2-2
TGTGCCAGCAGTTTTCAGAGACAGGATCCTTATGGCTACACCTTC,CASSFQRQDPYGYTF,-,-,TRBV12-3/TRBV12-4,TRBJ1-2
TGTGCCTGGCGAAGGTCCCGCGAAGAGTACTTC,CAWRRSREEYF,-,-,TRBV30,TRBJ2-7
TGCGCCAGCAGCCTACAAGAGGGGTCGGTAGATACGCAGTATTTT,CASSLQEGSVDTQYF,-,few,TRBV5-1,TRBJ2-3
TGTGCCAGCAGCATAACCCGGGACAGAAACTACGAGCAGTACTTC,CASSITRDRNYEQYF,TRBD1,few,TRBV27,TRBJ2-7